The TCR beta chain described here comes from a study of blood T cell repertoires in COVID-19. Germline lookup yields CDR1 WNHNN and CDR2 SYGVQD (reference sequence). This CDR3 contains 16 residues. V lost 2 bases and J lost 2, with 15 bases in between. Recovered status in Cohort 3 required two negative PCRs, clearance, or symptom resolution. How the authors handled the data: Reference gene primer amplification gave estimated nucleated cell counts. TCRdb's table, derived via immunoSEQ multiplex PCR, lists solely in-frame clones and lacks some. That table supplies the V and J calls and clone size; D and trimming were determined from the DNA. The table includes 150,000 to 200,000 clones, roughly 80% detected once.

The chain is built from TRBV10-1 and TRBJ1-1; unclear D gene. This sequence originates from a man over 45 who had recovered from COVID-19. The sequenced material came from PBMCs or T cells enriched from blood (not recorded which). The CDR3 DNA reads as TGCGCCAGCAGTGAGCTTAGACTCAAGCCCAACACTGAAGCTTTCTTT. Translation gives CASSELRLKPNTEAFF.